These T cell receptor beta chains were read from a single sample in a study of tissue T cells after allogeneic stem cell transplantation. Sequencing used immunoSEQ multiplex PCR; TCRdb keeps in-frame clones, though not all of them. The table has some 600 clones, approximately 70% seen once. Source: stomach tissue, taken at autopsy. These receptors all come from a female patient aged 40 to 69 with steroid-refractory graft-versus-host disease after an allogeneic stem cell transplant. Some T cells may trace back to the graft donor. Both conserved end residues are part of each CDR3. D genes are given only for firm matches. Some rows have no size entry. The others give once, few or many, or a class for an expanded clone.

v_gene	j_gene	d_gene	abundance	CDR3nt	CDR3aa
TRBV12-5	TRBJ2-2	.	.	TGTGCTAGTGGTTTCACCATTGACAGGTTGAACACCGGGGAGCTGTTTTTT	CASGFTIDRLNTGELFF
TRBV6-1	TRBJ2-3	.	.	TGTGCCAGCAGTAAGACGCCGCGGGATACGCAGTATTTT	CASSKTPRDTQYF
TRBV2	TRBJ1-3	.	.	TGTGCCAGCAGTGAGGTCTTCTCTGGAAACACCATATATTTT	CASSEVFSGNTIYF
TRBV6-1	TRBJ1-2	TRBD1	.	TGTGCCAGCAGTGAAGGACAGGGTTGGAGCTATGGCTACACCTTC	CASSEGQGWSYGYTF
TRBV5-4	TRBJ2-3	.	once	TGTGCCAGCAGCCGGGCGCCGGGGACGCAGTATTTT	CASSRAPGTQYF
TRBV27	TRBJ1-2	.	few	TGTGCCAGCAGTTTATCAGGGAATGGCTACACCTTC	CASSLSGNGYTF
TRBV27	TRBJ2-2	TRBD2	.	TGTGCCAGCAGTATCCCGGGACTAGCCGCGGAGCTGTTTTTT	CASSIPGLAAELFF
TRBV19	TRBJ1-6	.	.	TGTGCCAGTAACGGGACACCTAATTCACCCCTCCACTTT	CASNGTPNSPLHF
TRBV4-1	TRBJ2-2	.	.	TGCGCCAGCAGCCGCCTGGGGATGGGGATCACCGGGGAGCTGTTTTTT	CASSRLGMGITGELFF
TRBV5-1	TRBJ2-4	.	.	TGCGCCAGCAGCTCCGGACAGGTGGGGGGCAAAAACATTCAGTACTTC	CASSSGQVGGKNIQYF
TRBV11-2	TRBJ2-1	TRBD2	.	TGTGCCAGCAGCGCGACCAGCGGGAGCTCCTACAATGAGCAGTTCTTC	CASSATSGSSYNEQFF
TRBV19	TRBJ2-3	.	.	TGTGCCAGTAGTATGTTGGGGCGAGACACAGATACGCAGTATTTT	CASSMLGRDTDTQYF
TRBV4-1	TRBJ1-5	TRBD1	.	TGCGCCAGCAGCCAAGGACAGGGAGGGTTTCGGCCCCAGCATTTT	CASSQGQGGFRPQHF
TRBV3-1/TRBV3-2	TRBJ1-6	.	.	TGTGCCAGCAGCTTAACCGGTCCCATTATACATCATAATTCACCCCTCCACTTT	CASSLTGPIIHHNSPLHF
TRBV24-1	TRBJ2-7	TRBD2	.	TGTGCCACCAGGAGGACTAGCGGGGTTGACGAGCAGTACTTC	CATRRTSGVDEQYF
TRBV20-1	TRBJ1-2	.	.	TGCAGTGCCAGGACAGTCTATGGCTACACCTTC	CSARTVYGYTF
TRBV7-2	TRBJ2-1	TRBD2	.	TGTGCCAGCAGCTTCCGGACTAGCGGGAGGTCCAATGAGCAGTTCTTC	CASSFRTSGRSNEQFF
TRBV30	TRBJ1-3	.	.	TGTGCCTGGAGTGTAGGCGACACCATATATTTT	CAWSVGDTIYF
TRBV14	TRBJ2-7	.	.	TGTGCCAGCAGCCGCGGACCTTTTAGCTCCTACGAGCAGTACTTC	CASSRGPFSSYEQYF
TRBV7-9	TRBJ1-1	.	once	TGTGCCAGCAGCCCGGTAACGGGGGACACTGAAGCTTTCTTT	CASSPVTGDTEAFF
TRBV5-1	TRBJ2-7	.	.	TGCGCCAGCAGCGTCGACGGGAGCTCCTACGAGCAGTACTTC	CASSVDGSSYEQYF
TRBV27	TRBJ1-2	.	.	TGTGCCAGCAGTCCCCGACAGGCGTATAACTATGGCTACACCTTC	CASSPRQAYNYGYTF
TRBV24-1	TRBJ1-1	.	.	TGTGCCACCTCCCTCGGGCAGGGCACTGAAGCTTTCTTT	CATSLGQGTEAFF
TRBV27	TRBJ1-1	.	.	TGTGCCAGCAGCATCCAGGCTAACACTGAAGCTTTCTTT	CASSIQANTEAFF
TRBV27	TRBJ2-3	TRBD2	.	TGTGCCAGCAGTTCACTAGCGGGGACCCCGGTGGGGACAGATACGCAGTATTTT	CASSSLAGTPVGTDTQYF
TRBV5-1	TRBJ2-4	TRBD1	.	TGCGCCAGCAGCTCCCGAAGTTGGGACAGGGTGGGGAACATTCAGTACTTC	CASSSRSWDRVGNIQYF
TRBV30	TRBJ1-2	.	.	TGTGCCTGCAACGACAGGTCCTATTATGGCTACACCTTC	CACNDRSYYGYTF
TRBV19	TRBJ2-3	.	once	TGTGCCAGTAGTATGCGGACTACTTTCACAGATACGCAGTATTTT	CASSMRTTFTDTQYF
TRBV21-1	TRBJ2-2	.	.	TGTGCCAGCAGCAAGGGGGAGCTGTTTTTT	CASSKGELFF
TRBV2	TRBJ1-5	TRBD1	few	TGTGCCAGCAGAGACAGGGCAGGCAGCAATCAGCCCCAGCATTTT	CASRDRAGSNQPQHF
TRBV7-9	TRBJ1-3	.	.	TGTGCCAGCAGCCCCCGGGAAGGAAGAAACACCATATATTTT	CASSPREGRNTIYF
TRBV25-1	TRBJ2-7	TRBD1	.	TGTGCCAGCAGGGGACAGAGCTCCTACGAGCAGTACTTC	CASRGQSSYEQYF
TRBV4-2	TRBJ2-2	TRBD1	.	TGTGCCAGCAGCCAAGGGACAGGGGGGAGCACCGGGGAGCTGTTTTTT	CASSQGTGGSTGELFF
TRBV2	TRBJ1-2	.	.	TGTGCCATCAAAGGGAACGGCTACACCTTC	CAIKGNGYTF
TRBV4-1	TRBJ2-1	TRBD1	.	TGCGCCAGCAGCGTACACAAACGCGGGACAGGGCCTTCCAATGAGCAGTTCTTC	CASSVHKRGTGPSNEQFF
TRBV5-1	TRBJ1-6	.	.	TGCGCCAGCAGCTTGTTTTGGGGGGACCCTTCACCCCTCCACTTT	CASSLFWGDPSPLHF
TRBV7-2	TRBJ1-5	.	.	TGTGCCAGCAGCTTAGATAGGGCTGGGAATCAGCCCCAGCATTTT	CASSLDRAGNQPQHF
TRBV19	TRBJ1-2	.	.	TGTGCCAGTAGTATCCCCGCCGGCGGAGCCAGGGGCTATGGCTACACCTTC	CASSIPAGGARGYGYTF
TRBV4-2	TRBJ2-7	.	few	TGTGCCAGCAGCCAAAAAGGGATCGAGCAGTACTTC	CASSQKGIEQYF
TRBV5-6	TRBJ2-5	TRBD2	.	TGTGCCCGCAGCTTGGGGGCCGGGGGGGGAGAGACCCAGTACTTC	CARSLGAGGGETQYF
TRBV29-1	TRBJ2-5	.	once	TGCAGCGTTGAAGGGCTGGACGCAAGGGAGACCCAGTACTTC	CSVEGLDARETQYF
TRBV5-1	TRBJ2-7	TRBD1	once	TGCGCCAGCAGCCCCCGGGACAGGGCCGCGCAGTACTTC	CASSPRDRAAQYF
TRBV19	TRBJ1-5	.	.	TGTGCCAGTATTCCATATAGCAATCAGCCCCAGCATTTT	CASIPYSNQPQHF
TRBV4-1	TRBJ2-1	TRBD1	.	TGCGCCAGCAGCCTGACAGGGGGTTCCTACAATGAGCAGTTCTTC	CASSLTGGSYNEQFF
TRBV2	TRBJ2-2	.	.	TGTGCCCGCCAGGGGATCACCGGGGAGCTGTTTTTT	CARQGITGELFF
TRBV12-3/TRBV12-4	TRBJ2-7	.	.	TGTGCCAGCAGTCCGGGACTCTCCTACGAGCAGTACTTC	CASSPGLSYEQYF